This T cell receptor beta chain was recorded in a study of OX40 agonist ivuxolimab in advanced cancers. Study-level background: Cancers in dose escalation were hepatocellular, melanoma, renal cell and head and neck. Of mixed ages from about 20 to 80 and averaging around 60 years, the group was more than 65% male.

Blood sampling took place at baseline, cycle 4 day 1, and cycle 7 day 1. Data came from immunoSEQ multiplex PCR; TCRdb stores just in-frame clones and leaves some out. This table has tens of thousands of clones, approximately 92% appearing once. The input for sequencing was CD4+ or CD8+ T cells sorted from blood, taken in a trial of the OX40 agonist ivuxolimab. The source is an adult with an advanced solid tumor such as melanoma, head and neck, liver or kidney cancer.

The CDR3 DNA reads as TGTGCCAGCACCCCCGTGATCGGAACCGGGGAGCTGTTTTTT. This translates into CASTPVIGTGELFF. The rearrangement links TRBV2 to TRBJ2-2; D call uncertain. The CDR3 consists of 14 residues. The V and J ends lost 7 bases and 5 bases respectively, with 14 bases between them. Germline CDR1 SNHLY, CDR2 FYNNEI. Using reference TRBV2 and TRBJ2-2 for the parts outside the CDR3, the full variable domain is EPEVTQTPSHQVTQMGQEVILRCVPISNHLYFYWYRQILGQKVEFLVSFYNNEISEKSEIFDDQFSVERPDGSNFTLKIRSTKLEDSAMYFCASTPVIGTGELFFGEGSRLTVL.